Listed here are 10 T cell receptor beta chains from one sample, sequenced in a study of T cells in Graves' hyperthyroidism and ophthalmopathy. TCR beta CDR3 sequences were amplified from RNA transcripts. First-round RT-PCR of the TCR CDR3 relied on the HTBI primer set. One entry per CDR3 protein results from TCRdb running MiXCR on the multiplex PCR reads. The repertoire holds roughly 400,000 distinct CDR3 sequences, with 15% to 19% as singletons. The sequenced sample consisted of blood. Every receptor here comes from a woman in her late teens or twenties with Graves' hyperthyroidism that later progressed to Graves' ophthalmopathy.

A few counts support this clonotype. The CDR3 is CASSRGTSVNPSSYEQYF. CDR3 in DNA: TGCGCCAGCAGCCGCGGGACTAGCGTGAACCCGTCCTCCTACGAGCAGTACTTC. This chain joins TRBV4-3 and TRBJ2-7, with 10 bases that match TRBD2. Per the germline V gene, CDR1 is LGHNA and CDR2 is YSLEER. The junction had 12 bases not matched to a gene; V was cut back by 4 bases and J by 0 bases. This CDR3 has 18 residues.

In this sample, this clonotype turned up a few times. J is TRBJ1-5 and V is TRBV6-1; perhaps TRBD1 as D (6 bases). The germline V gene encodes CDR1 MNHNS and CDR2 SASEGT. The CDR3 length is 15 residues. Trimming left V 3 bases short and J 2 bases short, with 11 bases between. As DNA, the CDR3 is TGTGCCAGCAGTGATAGGACAGTCGGCAATCAGCCCCAGCATTTT. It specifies CASSDRTVGNQPQHF.

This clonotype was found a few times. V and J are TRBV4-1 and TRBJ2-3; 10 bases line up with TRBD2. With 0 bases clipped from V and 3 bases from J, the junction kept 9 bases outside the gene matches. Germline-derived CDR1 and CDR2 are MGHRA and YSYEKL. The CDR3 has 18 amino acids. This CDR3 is CASSQDKGGTSVTDTQYF. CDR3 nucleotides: TGCGCCAGCAGCCAAGATAAAGGCGGGACTAGCGTGACAGATACGCAGTATTTT.

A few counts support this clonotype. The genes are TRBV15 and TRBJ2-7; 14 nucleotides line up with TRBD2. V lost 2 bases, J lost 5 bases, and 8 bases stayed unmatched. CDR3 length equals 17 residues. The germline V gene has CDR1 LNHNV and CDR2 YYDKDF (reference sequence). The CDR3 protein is CATSRSPGTSGSHEQYF. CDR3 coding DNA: TGTGCCACCAGCAGAAGTCCCGGGACTAGCGGGAGTCACGAGCAGTACTTC.

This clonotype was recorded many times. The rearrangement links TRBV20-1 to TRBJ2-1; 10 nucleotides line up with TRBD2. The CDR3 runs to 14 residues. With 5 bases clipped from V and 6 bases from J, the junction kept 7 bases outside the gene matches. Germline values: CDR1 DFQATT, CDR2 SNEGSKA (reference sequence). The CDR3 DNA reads TGCAGTGCTGCTGGGAGCGGGAGGGCCAATGAGCAGTTCTTC. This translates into CSAAGSGRANEQFF.

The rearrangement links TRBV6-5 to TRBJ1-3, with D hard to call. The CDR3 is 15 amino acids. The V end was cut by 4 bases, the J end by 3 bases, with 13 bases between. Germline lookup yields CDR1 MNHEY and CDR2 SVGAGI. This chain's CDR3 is CASSFSLAVGNTIYF. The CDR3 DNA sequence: TGTGCCAGCAGTTTTTCCCTGGCGGTTGGAAACACCATATATTTT.

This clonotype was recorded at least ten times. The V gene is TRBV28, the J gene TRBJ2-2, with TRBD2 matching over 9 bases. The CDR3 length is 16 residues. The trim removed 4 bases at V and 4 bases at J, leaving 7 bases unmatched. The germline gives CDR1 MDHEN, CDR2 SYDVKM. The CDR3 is CASSSYIAGATGELFF. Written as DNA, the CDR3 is TGTGCCAGCAGTTCCTATATAGCGGGAGCCACCGGGGAGCTGTTTTTT.

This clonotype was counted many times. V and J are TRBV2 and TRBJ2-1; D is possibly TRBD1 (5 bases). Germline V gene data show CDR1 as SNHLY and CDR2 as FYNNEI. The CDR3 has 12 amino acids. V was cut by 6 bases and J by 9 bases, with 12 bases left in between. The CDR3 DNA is TGTGCCAGCAGCTATTTAGACAGTGAGCAGTTCTTC. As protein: CASSYLDSEQFF. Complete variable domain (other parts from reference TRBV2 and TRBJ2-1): EPEVTQTPSHQVTQMGQEVILRCVPISNHLYFYWYRQILGQKVEFLVSFYNNEISEKSEIFDDQFSVERPDGSNFTLKIRSTKLEDSAMYFCASSYLDSEQFFGPGTRLTVL.

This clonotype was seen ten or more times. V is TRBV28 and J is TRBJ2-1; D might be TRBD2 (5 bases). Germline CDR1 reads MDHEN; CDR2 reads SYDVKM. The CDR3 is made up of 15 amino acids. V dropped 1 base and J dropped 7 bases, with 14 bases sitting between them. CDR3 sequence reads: CASSLYFGRPNEQFF. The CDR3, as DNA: TGTGCCAGCAGTTTATACTTTGGGAGACCTAATGAGCAGTTCTTC.

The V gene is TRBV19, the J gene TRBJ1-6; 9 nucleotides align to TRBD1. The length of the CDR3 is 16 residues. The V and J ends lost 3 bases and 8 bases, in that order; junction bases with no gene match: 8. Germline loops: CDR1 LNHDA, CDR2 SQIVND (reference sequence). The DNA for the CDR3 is TGTGCCAGTAGTATTTCGCCGGGACAGGGCTATTCACCCCTCCACTTT. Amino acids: CASSISPGQGYSPLHF.